The next 27 T cell receptor beta chains were all read from a single sample in a study of blood T cell repertoires in COVID-19. TCRdb's table, derived via immunoSEQ multiplex PCR, lists solely in-frame clones and lacks some. The sample shows fewer than 300,000 clones, more than 70% of them seen only once. The sample was PBMCs or T cells enriched from blood (not recorded which). The receptors shown here come from a woman aged 40 to 50 with acute COVID-19.

This clone has only one observation. The rearrangement links TRBV28 to TRBJ2-7; TRBD1 is a possible D gene (6 bases). The CDR3 is 15 residues long. Germline V CDR1 and CDR2: MDHEN, SYDVKM. Between the trimmed V and J ends, which lost 3 bases and 2 bases, there was a span of 14 bases. This chain's CDR3 is CASSFRGTLAYEQYF. CDR3 coding DNA: TGTGCCAGCAGTTTCAGGGGAACACTAGCCTACGAGCAGTACTTC. Full variable domain (remainder filled in from reference TRBV28 and TRBJ2-7): DVKVTQSSRYLVKRTGEKVFLECVQDMDHENMFWYRQDPGLGLRLIYFSYDVKMKEKGDIPEGYSVSREKKERFSLILESASTNQTSMYLCASSFRGTLAYEQYFGPGTRLTVT.

This chain connects TRBV3-1 (or the pseudogene TRBV3-2) to TRBJ2-7; 8 positions agree with TRBD2. The ends lost 1 base at V and 1 base at J; junction bases unmatched: 3. Germline CDR1 reads LGHDT; CDR2 reads YNNKEL (reference sequence). The CDR3 spans 15 residues. CDR3 amino acids: CASSQAGGPSYEQYF. CDR3 nucleotide sequence: TGTGCCAGCAGCCAAGCGGGAGGGCCGTCCTACGAGCAGTACTTC.

The chain recombines TRBV3-1 (or the pseudogene TRBV3-2) with TRBJ1-2; 7 nucleotides align to TRBD1. V shed 5 bases and J 5 bases; nucleotides not matched to a gene: 8. The germline V gene has CDR1 LGHDT and CDR2 YNNKEL (reference sequence). The CDR3 runs to 14 residues. In DNA, the CDR3 is TGTGCCAGCAGCGCCCGACAGGGAAGGTATGGCTACACCTTC. Translated: CASSARQGRYGYTF.

The gene calls are TRBV11-2 and TRBJ1-2; D not certain. This CDR3 region has 14 residues. The germline gives CDR1 SGHAT, CDR2 FQNNGV. The V gene lost 1 base and the J gene lost 2 bases, with 8 bases spanning the gap. CDR3 region: CASSLVGGNYGYTF. The DNA for the CDR3 is TGTGCCAGCAGCTTAGTCGGAGGAAACTATGGCTACACCTTC. Filled out from reference TRBV11-2 and TRBJ1-2, the complete variable domain reads EAGVAQSPRYKIIEKRQSVAFWCNPISGHATLYWYQQILGQGPKLLIQFQNNGVVDDSQLPKDRFSAERLKGVDSTLKIQPAKLEDSAVYLCASSLVGGNYGYTFGSGTRLTVV.

The chain links TRBV3-1 (or the pseudogene TRBV3-2) to TRBJ1-1; TRBD1 might be the D (5 bases). The CDR3 spans 15 residues. The V gene lost 2 bases and the J gene lost 5 bases, with 15 bases spanning the gap. The germline CDR1 and CDR2 sequences are LGHDT and YNNKEL (reference sequence). The CDR3 DNA is TGTGCCAGCAGCCAAACCCAGGGCGTAAATACTGAAGCTTTCTTT. It codes for CASSQTQGVNTEAFF.

The rearrangement links TRBV7-3 to TRBJ2-1; TRBD2 aligns across 11 bases. After removal of 7 bases from V and 2 bases from J, the junction contained 4 bases not matched to a gene. The germline CDR1 and CDR2 sequences are SGHTA and FQGTGA. CDR3 length equals 15 residues. The CDR3 sequence is CASTIAGGPYNEQFF. CDR3 sequence (DNA): TGTGCCAGCACAATAGCGGGAGGGCCCTACAATGAGCAGTTCTTC.

The chain uses TRBV2 and TRBJ1-2; no definite D call. This CDR3 contains 14 residues. The V end was cut by 5 bases, the J end by 6 bases, with 16 bases between. Germline loops: CDR1 SNHLY, CDR2 FYNNEI. CDR3 bases: TGTGCCAGCAGTCCCCCATTCGGGTCGAATGGCTACACCTTC. The encoded protein is CASSPPFGSNGYTF.

This clone was seen only once. The chain uses TRBV2 and TRBJ1-4; no clear D. The CDR3 consists of 14 residues. Germline V gene sequence: CDR1 SNHLY, CDR2 FYNNEI. V lost 2 bases, J lost 8 bases, and 12 bases lay in between. CDR3 coding DNA: TGTGCCAGCAGTGAAAATGGGAGGCAGGAAAAACTGTTTTTT. This gives the protein CASSENGRQEKLFF.

The chain joins TRBV4-1 to TRBJ2-1; weak D call: TRBD2 (6 bases). The CDR3 sequence is 16 residues long. V dropped 3 bases and J dropped 10 bases, with 22 bases sitting between them. The germline gives CDR1 MGHRA, CDR2 YSYEKL. The chain's CDR3 is CASSHTRLVFVGEQFF. CDR3 nucleotides: TGCGCCAGCAGCCATACTAGACTAGTTTTCGTTGGCGAGCAGTTCTTC.

The chain employs TRBV27 and TRBJ2-1; possible D gene TRBD1, 6 bases. Germline CDR1 MNHEY, CDR2 SMNVEV (reference sequence). V lost 3 bases, J lost 2 bases, and 11 bases lay in between. This CDR3 has 15 residues. CDR3 residues: CASSFIRDTYNEQFF. The CDR3 DNA is TGTGCCAGCAGTTTTATCCGGGACACCTACAATGAGCAGTTCTTC.

The rearrangement links TRBV15 to TRBJ1-5, with D possibly matching TRBD1 (6 bases). V shed 8 bases and J shed 4 bases, with 15 bases lying between them. From germline, CDR1 is LNHNV and CDR2 YYDKDF (reference sequence). CDR3 length equals 14 residues. CDR3 sequence reads: CATLDGQRNQPQHF. The CDR3 region has the DNA TGTGCCACCTTAGACGGACAGAGAAATCAGCCCCAGCATTTT.

The chain uses TRBV10-3 and TRBJ1-3; TRBD1 agrees at 11 bases. The V segment lost 8 bases and the J segment 8 bases; nucleotides outside the gene matches: 2. The CDR3 contains 12 residues. Looked up from germline, CDR1 is ENHRY and CDR2 is SYGVKD. The CDR3 DNA reads TGTGCCATCGGACAGGGGGCTCACACCATATATTTT. The encoded protein is CAIGQGAHTIYF.

This rearrangement joins TRBV28 to TRBJ2-1; TRBD1 matches 9 bases. Germline V gene data show CDR1 as MDHEN and CDR2 as SYDVKM. The CDR3 spans 15 residues. Trimming removed 6 bases from V and 9 bases from J; junction bases left unmatched: 12. The CDR3 reads CASRTPGQGVGEQFF. The DNA for the CDR3 is TGTGCCAGCAGAACCCCGGGACAGGGCGTCGGTGAGCAGTTCTTC.

The J gene is TRBJ1-1, the V gene TRBV2; TRBD1 agrees at 11 bases. This CDR3 region has 16 residues. Germline CDR1 reads SNHLY; CDR2 reads FYNNEI. With V trimmed by 3 bases and J by 1 base, 4 bases remained unmatched. This CDR3 reads CASSEWTGGQNTEAFF. The DNA for the CDR3 is TGTGCCAGCAGTGAGTGGACAGGGGGCCAGAACACTGAAGCTTTCTTT.

V usage is TRBV10-3 and J usage is TRBJ1-1; D is possibly TRBD1 (6 bases). CDR3 length: 15 residues. V was trimmed by 0 bases and J by 1 base, leaving 9 bases between them. Germline assignment: CDR1 ENHRY and CDR2 SYGVKD. CDR3 protein: CAISESRGPNTEAFF. Written as DNA, the CDR3 is TGTGCCATCAGTGAGTCGCGGGGGCCGAACACTGAAGCTTTCTTT.

Only a few counts were recorded for this clone. The V and J genes are TRBV7-8 and TRBJ1-5; 9 bases align to TRBD1. The CDR3 is 14 residues long. Germline lookup yields CDR1 SGHVS and CDR2 FQNEAQ. The ends lost 5 bases at V and 6 bases at J; junction bases unmatched: 5. CDR3 amino acids: CASSPRQGGQPQHF. In DNA form, the CDR3 reads TGTGCCAGCAGCCCGCGACAGGGGGGTCAGCCCCAGCATTTT.

The gene calls are TRBV7-8 and TRBJ1-6, with D maybe TRBD1 (6 bases). The V end was cut by 0 bases, the J end by 10 bases, with 13 bases between. Germline-derived CDR1 and CDR2 are SGHVS and FQNEAQ. The CDR3 covers 15 residues. CDR3 DNA: TGTGCCAGCAGCTTAGCTTCGGTACAGGGCTCACCCCTCCACTTT. Its translation is CASSLASVQGSPLHF.

This clone was recorded once. The sample has other DNA sequences that encode this CDR3 too. The chain couples TRBV12-3 or TRBV12-4 to TRBJ2-7, with TRBD2 matching 15 bases. V dropped 6 bases and J dropped 6; count of bases not matched to a gene: 0. This CDR3 comprises 13 residues. CDR3 DNA sequence: TGTGCCAGCAGGGGACTAGCGGGAGGCGAGCAGTACTTC. Translating it yields CASRGLAGGEQYF.

The chain is built from TRBV28 and TRBJ1-2, with 7 bases lining up with TRBD1. The CDR3 is made up of 15 amino acids. The J segment lost 4 bases and the V segment lost 8 bases, leaving 13 bases of the junction unmatched. The germline V gene has CDR1 MDHEN and CDR2 SYDVKM. For the CDR3, the DNA is TGTGCCAGCGGGCAAAGGGGGCCGCCTAGCTATGGCTACACCTTC. Amino acids: CASGQRGPPSYGYTF.

V gene TRBV28 combines with J gene TRBJ1-1; the D gene is possibly TRBD1 (5 bases). The V gene lost 7 bases and the J gene lost 6 bases, with 12 bases spanning the gap. Looked up from germline, CDR1 is MDHEN and CDR2 is SYDVKM. CDR3 size: 12 residues. The CDR3 loop is CASKAGISEAFF. As DNA, the CDR3 is TGTGCCAGCAAAGCAGGGATCTCTGAAGCTTTCTTT.

The CDR3 nucleotides are TGTGCCAGCAGTCCGTATCTGGGGGCGCATCAGCCCCAGCATTTT. Translation gives CASSPYLGAHQPQHF. The chain is built from TRBV6-6 and TRBJ1-5, with D tentatively TRBD1 (6 bases). CDR1 MNHNY and CDR2 SVGAGI come from the germline V gene (reference sequence). Trimming stripped 5 bases from V and 5 bases from J, with 16 bases between. The CDR3 is 15 amino acids.

This sequence joins TRBV18 and TRBJ2-1, with D possibly TRBD2 on 6 matching bases. CDR1 and CDR2 (germline): KGHSH, LQKENI. The CDR3 has 14 amino acids. Between the trimmed V and J ends, which lost 0 bases and 6 bases, there was a span of 9 bases. The CDR3 DNA reads as TGTGCCAGCTCACCACCGGGACTCCTCAATGAGCAGTTCTTC. It specifies CASSPPGLLNEQFF.

The rearrangement uses TRBV2 and TRBJ2-1; D not resolved. Germline V CDR1 and CDR2: SNHLY, FYNNEI. The CDR3 covers 14 residues. The V and J ends lost 8 bases and 6 bases respectively, with 17 bases between them. CDR3 DNA sequence: TGTGCCAGCGAGATTGGGCAGCCAGTCAATGAGCAGTTCTTC. Amino acids: CASEIGQPVNEQFF.

The V gene is TRBV9, the J gene TRBJ2-2; TRBD2 matches 7 bases. This CDR3 is 17 amino acids long. After removal of 0 bases from V and 0 bases from J, the junction contained 5 bases not matched to a gene. Germline CDR1 reads SGDLS; CDR2 reads YYNGEE. CDR3 DNA sequence: TGTGCCAGCAGCGTAGCCCTAGGACTAGCGAACACCGGGGAGCTGTTTTTT. Protein product: CASSVALGLANTGELFF.

The J gene is TRBJ2-2, the V gene TRBV19; TRBD2 matches at 9 bases. The J segment lost 0 bases and the V segment lost 5 bases, leaving 4 bases of the junction unmatched. CDR1 LNHDA and CDR2 SQIVND come from the germline V gene (reference sequence). CDR3 length: 16 residues. In DNA form, the CDR3 reads TGTGCCAGTAGTCCTCGACTAGCGGCGAACACCGGGGAGCTGTTTTTT. It codes for CASSPRLAANTGELFF. Complete variable domain (other parts from reference TRBV19 and TRBJ2-2): DGGITQSPKYLFRKEGQNVTLSCEQNLNHDAMYWYRQDPGQGLRLIYYSQIVNDFQKGDIAEGYSVSREKKESFPLTVTSAQKNPTAFYLCASSPRLAANTGELFFGEGSRLTVL.

The V call is TRBV9, the J call TRBJ2-2; 8 bases map to TRBD1. Per the germline V gene, CDR1 is SGDLS and CDR2 is YYNGEE. This CDR3 contains 16 residues. The junction had 10 bases not matched to a gene; V was cut back by 4 bases and J by 5 bases. The CDR3 DNA reads TGTGCCAGCAGCCCCCCGGACAGGGAAAGGACCGGGGAGCTGTTTTTT. Its protein product is CASSPPDRERTGELFF. Full variable domain (remainder filled in from reference TRBV9 and TRBJ2-2): DSGVTQTPKHLITATGQRVTLRCSPRSGDLSVYWYQQSLDQGLQFLIQYYNGEERAKGNILERFSAQQFPDLHSELNLSSLELGDSALYFCASSPPDRERTGELFFGEGSRLTVL.

This chain uses TRBV6-1 with TRBJ1-2; 7 nucleotides agree with TRBD1. Germline lookup yields CDR1 MNHNS and CDR2 SASEGT. V dropped 10 bases and J dropped 6; count of bases not matched to a gene: 11. The CDR3 has 13 residues. CDR3 sequence: CATLFAGTDGYTF. The CDR3 DNA reads TGTGCCACCCTTTTCGCCGGGACAGATGGCTACACCTTC.